Below, 12 T cell receptor beta chains from the same sample are listed, as sequenced in a study of cytomegalovirus exposure and HLA in healthy donors. With 60 Vbeta and 13 Jbeta primers, the PCR was carried out. Generated by immunoSEQ multiplex PCR, the TCRdb table keeps only in-frame clones and is missing some. The sample yields around 120,000 clones, approximately 15% seen once. Sequencing was done on a sample of PBMCs. The receptors here all came from a woman under 30 in good health and CMV-seronegative.

This clone appeared a few times. The J gene is TRBJ2-6, the V gene TRBV27; D is uncertain. The CDR3 is 15 amino acids. Between the trimmed V and J ends, which lost 3 bases and 0 bases, there was a span of 6 bases. Germline-derived CDR1 and CDR2 are MNHEY and SMNVEV (reference sequence). This CDR3 reads CASSLRSSGANVLTF. The DNA of the CDR3 is TGTGCCAGCAGTTTGCGTAGCTCTGGGGCCAACGTCCTGACTTTC.

There are a few counts of this clone. The chain couples TRBV4-2 to TRBJ2-2; a weak D match, TRBD2 (6 bases). The CDR3 loop spans 14 amino acids. The ends were cut back, 0 bases at V and 7 bases at J, with 9 bases in the middle. Looked up from germline, CDR1 is LGHNA and CDR2 is YNFKEQ. CDR3 sequence (DNA): TGTGCCAGCAGCCAAGATGGAGGGATCGGGGAGCTGTTTTTT. Translating it yields CASSQDGGIGELFF.

This clone came up a few times. The V call is TRBV28, the J call TRBJ2-1; 7 nucleotides agree with TRBD2. J lost 16 bases, V lost 2 bases, and 5 bases had no gene match. CDR3 length: 11 residues. Per the germline V gene, CDR1 is MDHEN and CDR2 is SYDVKM. The CDR3 sequence is CASSLGGESFF. CDR3 in DNA: TGTGCCAGCAGTTTAGGGGGGGAGTCATTCTTC.

This clone was recorded a few times. The V call is TRBV7-9, the J call TRBJ2-5; TRBD2 matches 10 bases. This CDR3 is built from 14 residues. Looked up from germline, CDR1 is SEHNR and CDR2 is FQNEAQ (reference sequence). The V segment lost 5 bases and the J segment 2 bases; nucleotides outside the gene matches: 2. Here the CDR3 DNA reads TGTGCCAGCAGCCGGGGACTAGCGCAAGAGACCCAGTACTTC. Translation: CASSRGLAQETQYF.

There are a few counts of this clone. This chain connects TRBV13 to TRBJ1-2, with 9 bases that match TRBD1. Per germline, CDR1 PRHDT and CDR2 FYEKMQ (reference sequence). V dropped 5 bases and J dropped 4; count of bases not matched to a gene: 5. The CDR3 has 14 residues. The CDR3 DNA follows: TGTGCCAGCAGCCCGGGACAGGGCGCCTATGGCTACACCTTC. This encodes CASSPGQGAYGYTF. The full variable domain, its missing parts supplied by reference TRBV13 and TRBJ1-2, is AAGVIQSPRHLIKEKRETATLKCYPIPRHDTVYWYQQGPGQDPQFLISFYEKMQSDKGSIPDRFSAQQFSDYHSELNMSSLELGDSALYFCASSPGQGAYGYTFGSGTRLTVV.

This clone was counted between two and nine times. V is TRBV6-5 and J is TRBJ1-6; D possibly corresponds to TRBD1 (5 bases). With 3 bases removed from V and 8 bases from J, the gap between germline ends came to 11 bases. The germline V gene has CDR1 MNHEY and CDR2 SVGAGI. The CDR3 is 14 amino acids. The CDR3 sequence: CASSYQGSHSPLHF. In nucleotides, the CDR3 is TGTGCCAGCAGTTATCAGGGCTCTCATTCACCCCTCCACTTT.

CDR3 region: CASSPRPQATEAFF. The CDR3 region has the DNA TGTGCCAGCAGTCCCCGGCCCCAGGCCACTGAAGCTTTCTTT. The rearrangement uses TRBV28 and TRBJ1-1, with unresolved D. From germline, CDR1 is MDHEN and CDR2 SYDVKM. The germline V and J ends were trimmed by 5 bases and 4 bases, with 14 bases remaining between them. The CDR3 totals 14 residues.

J is TRBJ2-3 and V is TRBV11-2, with 11 bases lining up with TRBD2. There are 17 residues in the CDR3. V was clipped by 1 base and J by 3 bases; unmatched bases: 6. Germline V CDR1 and CDR2: SGHAT, FQNNGV. CDR3 region: CASSLGGRLAGTDTQYF. The CDR3 nucleotides read TGTGCCAGCAGCTTAGGAGGTAGACTAGCGGGAACAGATACGCAGTATTTT.

This chain connects TRBV6-1 to TRBJ2-7; D is ambiguous. The CDR3 length is 12 residues. V was clipped by 1 base and J by 7 bases, with 8 bases between them. Germline V CDR1 and CDR2: MNHNS, SASEGT. The CDR3 here is CASSEEALEQYF. CDR3 DNA: TGTGCCAGCAGTGAAGAGGCACTAGAGCAGTACTTC.

In its sample, this clone was seen a few times. The chain combines TRBV6-6 with TRBJ1-6, with TRBD1 matching 8 bases. Per germline, CDR1 MNHNY and CDR2 SVGAGI (reference sequence). V shed 8 bases and J 9 bases; nucleotides not matched to a gene: 6. This CDR3 region has 13 residues. This chain's CDR3 is CASAGGSSSPLHF. The CDR3 coding sequence is TGTGCCAGCGCAGGGGGCTCCAGTTCACCCCTCCACTTT.

This clone was seen more than once but under ten times. The rearrangement uses TRBV9 and TRBJ2-2, with TRBD1 matching 8 bases. The V gene's germline CDR1 is SGDLS and CDR2 YYNGEE. Trimming cost V 4 bases and J 3 bases; bases outside gene matches: 11. The CDR3 has 17 amino acids. In DNA, the CDR3 is TGTGCCAGCAGCTCCCCCCACGGGACAGGACACACCGGGGAGCTGTTTTTT. Its translation is CASSSPHGTGHTGELFF.

The chain recombines TRBV18 with TRBJ1-2; TRBD1 matches 9 bases. Trimming took 3 bases from V and 6 from J; bases not matched to a gene: 11. This CDR3 comprises 16 residues. Per germline, CDR1 KGHSH and CDR2 LQKENI. CDR3 in DNA: TGTGCCAGCTCACCGCAGACCTCCGGGACAGGGAATGGCTACACCTTC. The encoded protein is CASSPQTSGTGNGYTF. Complete variable domain (other parts from reference TRBV18 and TRBJ1-2): NAGVMQNPRHLVRRRGQEARLRCSPMKGHSHVYWYRQLPEEGLKFMVYLQKENIIDESGMPKERFSAEFPKEGPSILRIQQVVRGDSAAYFCASSPQTSGTGNGYTFGSGTRLTVV.